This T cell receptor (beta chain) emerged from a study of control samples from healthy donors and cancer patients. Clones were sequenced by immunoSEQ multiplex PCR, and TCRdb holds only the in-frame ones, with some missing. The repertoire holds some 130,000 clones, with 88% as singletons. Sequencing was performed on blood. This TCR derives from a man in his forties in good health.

For the CDR3, the DNA is TGTGCCACCAGTGATTCTGGACAGCGCGGGGATACGCAGTATTTT. Translation gives CATSDSGQRGDTQYF. The chain links TRBV24-1 to TRBJ2-3, with D tentatively TRBD1 (6 bases). With 2 bases removed from V and 6 bases from J, the gap between germline ends came to 14 bases. The CDR3 is 15 amino acids. Germline V gene lookup returns CDR1 KGHDR and CDR2 SFDVKD.